This TCR beta chain was captured in a study of blood T cell repertoires in COVID-19 (dated by TCRdb to 2019 to 2021). Background on the whole study: Collaborator samples came from the United States, Italy and Spain and covered acute and convalescent phases of COVID-19. Subjects who had been exposed to COVID-19, were actively infected with it, or had recovered from it provided the deeply sampled blood TCRbeta repertoires that made up the dataset. Where HLA class I and class II types were available, the types were taken from metadata supplied by the sample provider, not from assay-based typing. The repertoires were made available in a free public database intended to serve as a resource for research on the immune response to SARS-CoV-2. Samples were obtained from the ongoing ImmuneRACE study (first 160 participants) and from 950 to 1,500 subjects provided by 6 global collaborators. The prospective study material was composed of cDNA or gDNA derived from T cells, B-cell-depleted T cells, or PBMCs. A de-identified subject ID, COVID-19 status, age in years and sex were almost always included in the sample metadata. Beyond this particular receptor, the publication reports: How much clinical and demographic metadata was included differed by source and by participant, and the metadata was provided uncurated.

Collaborating institutions collected whole blood in K2EDTA tubes following their own protocols. For TCRbeta analysis, collaborators shipped samples in one of three forms: frozen whole blood, isolated PBMCs, or DNA extracted from either of those sample types. TCRbeta CDR3 regions were amplified from genomic DNA by means of the immunoSEQ Assay, a bias-controlled multiplex PCR. Regarding the original processing steps: The number of nucleated cells in each sample was estimated by amplification of reference gene primers within the assay. To quantify the absolute abundance of each unique TCRbeta CDR3 rearrangement, sequence reads were collapsed and filtered. For each sample, productive Simpson clonality was calculated as the square root of Simpson's diversity index across productive rearrangements. This is the immuneACCESS table as TCRdb keeps it, with only in-frame sequences that have V and J called. A part of the clones is gone; compared with another copy, unresolved V genes explain less than half, and the rest is unexplained. Clonal size and the V and J genes are those of that table, whereas D and trimming came from the DNA. This sample holds about 74,000 clones; just under 85% were observed only once. Over 35% of the sample is in the top ten clones.

A remark on this clone: This receptor's antigen is unknown. Base-call qualities are not available, and no considerably larger clone is one nucleotide away.

Germline trimming: 1 base from V, 4 bases from J; junction bases outside gene matches: 0. There are 14 amino acids in the CDR3, from cysteine to phenylalanine inclusive. Of the read, only the CDR3 DNA is kept; its 42 bases are in frame from base 1. CDR1 MNHEY and CDR2 SVGAGI are derived from the germline V gene. The receptor was isolated from a man aged 70 or older with acute or convalescent COVID-19. The sample consisted of peripheral blood. The V gene is TRBV6-5 and the J gene is TRBJ2-3; TRBD1 aligns with 9 central bases. This receptor carries the CDR3 CASSYWTGADTQYF. Read as DNA, the sequence is TGTGCCAGCAGTTACTGGACAGGGGCAGATACGCAGTATTTT.